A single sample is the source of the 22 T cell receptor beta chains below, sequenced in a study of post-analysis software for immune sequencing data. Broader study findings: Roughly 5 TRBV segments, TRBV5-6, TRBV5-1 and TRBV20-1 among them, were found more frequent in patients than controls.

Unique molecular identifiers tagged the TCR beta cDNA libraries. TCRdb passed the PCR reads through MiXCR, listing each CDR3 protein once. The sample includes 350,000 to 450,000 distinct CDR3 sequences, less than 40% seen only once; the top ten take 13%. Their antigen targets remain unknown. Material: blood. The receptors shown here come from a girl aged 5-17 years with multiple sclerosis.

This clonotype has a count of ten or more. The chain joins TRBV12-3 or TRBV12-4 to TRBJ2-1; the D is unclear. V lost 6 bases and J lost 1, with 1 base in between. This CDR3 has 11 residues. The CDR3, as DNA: TGTGCCAGCAGGTCCTACAATGAGCAGTTCTTC. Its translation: CASRSYNEQFF.

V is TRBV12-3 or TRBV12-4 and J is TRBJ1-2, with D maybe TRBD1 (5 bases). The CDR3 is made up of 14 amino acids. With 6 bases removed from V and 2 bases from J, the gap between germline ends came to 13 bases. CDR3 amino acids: CASRGGTYNYGYTF. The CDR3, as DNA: TGTGCCAGCAGGGGGGGGACTTACAACTATGGCTACACCTTC.

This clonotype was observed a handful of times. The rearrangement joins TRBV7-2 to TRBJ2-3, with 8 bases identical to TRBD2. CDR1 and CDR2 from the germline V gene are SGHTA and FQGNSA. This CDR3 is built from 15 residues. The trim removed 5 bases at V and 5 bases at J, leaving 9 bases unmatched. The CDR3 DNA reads TGTGCCAGCAGCCGCACGGGGGGGCAGGGAGATACGCAGTATTTT. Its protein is CASSRTGGQGDTQYF.

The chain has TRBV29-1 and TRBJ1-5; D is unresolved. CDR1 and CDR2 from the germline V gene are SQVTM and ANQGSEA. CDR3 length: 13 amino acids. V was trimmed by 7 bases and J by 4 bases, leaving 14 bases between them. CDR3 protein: CSAARPGNQPQHF. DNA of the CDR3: TGCAGCGCTGCAAGACCGGGGAATCAGCCCCAGCATTTT.

The CDR3 sequence: CASSQDPEQETQYF. DNA of the CDR3: TGCGCCAGCAGCCAAGACCCCGAACAAGAGACCCAGTACTTC. V gene TRBV4-1 combines with J gene TRBJ2-5; D is undetermined. CDR3 size: 14 residues. Trimming left V 0 bases short and J 2 bases short, with 7 bases between. Germline lookup yields CDR1 MGHRA and CDR2 YSYEKL.

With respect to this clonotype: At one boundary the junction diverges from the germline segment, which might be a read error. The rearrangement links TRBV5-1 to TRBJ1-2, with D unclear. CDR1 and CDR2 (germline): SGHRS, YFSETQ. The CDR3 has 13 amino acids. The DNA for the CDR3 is TGCGCCAGCACCTTGGAGGTGGGTTACGGCTACACCTTC. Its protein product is CASTLEVGYGYTF.

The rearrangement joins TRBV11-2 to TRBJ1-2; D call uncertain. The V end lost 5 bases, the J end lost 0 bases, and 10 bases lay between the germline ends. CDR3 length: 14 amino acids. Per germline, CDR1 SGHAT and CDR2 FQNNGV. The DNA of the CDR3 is TGTGCCAGCAGCATGAACTCCGCTAACTATGGCTACACCTTC. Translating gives CASSMNSANYGYTF.

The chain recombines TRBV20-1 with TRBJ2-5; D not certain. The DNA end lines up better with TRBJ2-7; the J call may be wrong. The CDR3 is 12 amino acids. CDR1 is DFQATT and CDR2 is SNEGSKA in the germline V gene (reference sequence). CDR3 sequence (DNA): TGCAGTGCTAGAGACAGCCCCTACGAGCAGTACTTC. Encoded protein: CSARDSPYEQYF.

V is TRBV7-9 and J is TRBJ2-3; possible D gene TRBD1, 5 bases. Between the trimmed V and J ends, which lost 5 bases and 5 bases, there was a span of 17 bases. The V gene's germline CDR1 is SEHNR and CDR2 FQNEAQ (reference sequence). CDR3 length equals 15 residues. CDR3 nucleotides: TGTGCCAGCAGCCCCAACCGACAGAGACAAGATACGCAGTATTTT. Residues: CASSPNRQRQDTQYF.

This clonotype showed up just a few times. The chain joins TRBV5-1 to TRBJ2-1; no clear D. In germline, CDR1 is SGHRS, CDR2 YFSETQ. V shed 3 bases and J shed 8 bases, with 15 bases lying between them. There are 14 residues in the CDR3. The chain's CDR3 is CASSWRSPGDEQFF. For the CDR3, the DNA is TGCGCCAGCAGCTGGAGAAGCCCCGGAGATGAGCAGTTCTTC.

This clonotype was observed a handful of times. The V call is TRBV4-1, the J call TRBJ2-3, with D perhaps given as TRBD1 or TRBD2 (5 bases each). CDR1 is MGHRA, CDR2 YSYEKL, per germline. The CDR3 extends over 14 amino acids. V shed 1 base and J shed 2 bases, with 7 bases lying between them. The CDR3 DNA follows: TGCGCCAGCAGCCAAGTCGGGACCACAGATACGCAGTATTTT. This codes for CASSQVGTTDTQYF.

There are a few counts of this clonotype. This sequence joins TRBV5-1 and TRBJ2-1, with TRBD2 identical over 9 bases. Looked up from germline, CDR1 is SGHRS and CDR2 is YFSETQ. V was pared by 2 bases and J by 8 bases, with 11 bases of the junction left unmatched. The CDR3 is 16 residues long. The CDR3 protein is CASSLRGSGGQDEQFF. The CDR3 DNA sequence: TGCGCCAGCAGCTTAAGGGGTAGCGGGGGTCAAGATGAGCAGTTCTTC.

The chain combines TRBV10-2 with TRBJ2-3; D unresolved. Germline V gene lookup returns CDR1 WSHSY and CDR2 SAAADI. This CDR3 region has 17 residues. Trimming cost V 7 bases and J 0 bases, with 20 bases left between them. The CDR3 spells CASKRQVSGASTDTQYF. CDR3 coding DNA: TGCGCCAGCAAGAGGCAGGTCTCAGGAGCCAGCACAGATACGCAGTATTTT.

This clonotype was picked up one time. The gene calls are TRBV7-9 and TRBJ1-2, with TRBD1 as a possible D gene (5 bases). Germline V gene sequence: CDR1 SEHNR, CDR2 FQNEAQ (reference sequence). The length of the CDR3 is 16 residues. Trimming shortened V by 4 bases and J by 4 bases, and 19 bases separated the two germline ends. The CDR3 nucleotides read TGTGCCAGCAGCTCCCCGGTTAAGGGGCCGGGCTATGGCTACACCTTC. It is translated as CASSSPVKGPGYGYTF.

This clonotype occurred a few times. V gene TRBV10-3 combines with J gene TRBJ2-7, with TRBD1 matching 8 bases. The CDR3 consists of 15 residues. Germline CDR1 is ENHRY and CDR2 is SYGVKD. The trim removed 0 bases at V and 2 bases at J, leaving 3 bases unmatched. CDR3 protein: CAISESDRGAYEQYF. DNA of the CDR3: TGTGCCATCAGTGAGTCTGACAGGGGCGCCTACGAGCAGTACTTC.

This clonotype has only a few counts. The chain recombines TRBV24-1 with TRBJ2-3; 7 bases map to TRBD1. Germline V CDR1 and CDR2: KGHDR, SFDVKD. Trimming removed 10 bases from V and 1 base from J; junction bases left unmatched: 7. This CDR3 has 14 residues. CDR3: CATKGAARTDTQYF. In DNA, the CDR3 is TGTGCCACTAAGGGGGCAGCGCGCACAGATACGCAGTATTTT.

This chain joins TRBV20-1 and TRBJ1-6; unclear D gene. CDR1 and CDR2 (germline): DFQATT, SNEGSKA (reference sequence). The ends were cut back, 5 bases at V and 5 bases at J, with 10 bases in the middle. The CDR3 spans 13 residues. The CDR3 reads CSAVKGDNSPLHF. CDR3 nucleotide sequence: TGCAGTGCTGTCAAGGGAGATAATTCACCCCTCCACTTT.

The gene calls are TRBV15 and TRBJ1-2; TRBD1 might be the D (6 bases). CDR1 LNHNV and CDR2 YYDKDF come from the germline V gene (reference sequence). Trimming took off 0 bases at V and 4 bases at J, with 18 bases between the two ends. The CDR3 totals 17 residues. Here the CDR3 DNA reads TGTGCCACCAGCAGAGATCTAACCCAGGGGTGGGGCTATGGCTACACCTTC. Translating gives CATSRDLTQGWGYGYTF.

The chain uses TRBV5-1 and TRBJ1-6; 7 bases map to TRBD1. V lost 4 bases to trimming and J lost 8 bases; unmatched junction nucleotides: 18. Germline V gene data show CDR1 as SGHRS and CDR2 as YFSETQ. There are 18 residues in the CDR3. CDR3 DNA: TGCGCCAGCAGCGCCGGACAGGTTGGGACTGTGATGTATTCACCCCTCCACTTT. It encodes CASSAGQVGTVMYSPLHF.

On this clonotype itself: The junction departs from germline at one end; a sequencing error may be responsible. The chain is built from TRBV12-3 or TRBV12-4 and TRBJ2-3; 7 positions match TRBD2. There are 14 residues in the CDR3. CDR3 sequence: CASGWWEGTDMQYF. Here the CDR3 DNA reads TGTGCCAGCGGATGGTGGGAGGGCACAGATATGCAGTATTTT.

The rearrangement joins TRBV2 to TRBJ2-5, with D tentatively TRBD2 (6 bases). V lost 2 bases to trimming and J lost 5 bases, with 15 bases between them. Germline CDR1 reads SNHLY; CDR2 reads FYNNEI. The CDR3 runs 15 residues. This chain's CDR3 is CASSEFFLALETQYF. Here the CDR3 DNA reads TGTGCCAGCAGTGAATTCTTCCTAGCGCTGGAGACCCAGTACTTC.

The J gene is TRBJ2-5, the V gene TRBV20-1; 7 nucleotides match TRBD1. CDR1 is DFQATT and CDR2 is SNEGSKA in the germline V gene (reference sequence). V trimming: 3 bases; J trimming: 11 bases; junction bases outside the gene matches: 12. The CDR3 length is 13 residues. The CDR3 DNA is TGCAGTGCTAGTGACGGACAGGCCGCAGAGCAGTACTTC. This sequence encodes CSASDGQAAEQYF.